The sequence of this TCR beta chain was determined in a study of T cells after somatic rescue of genetic block. The CDR3 runs 13 residues. Between the trimmed V and J ends, which lost 4 bases and 2 bases, there was a span of 10 bases. Germline V gene lookup returns CDR1 SGHRS and CDR2 YFSETQ. Profiling relied on immunoSEQ multiplex PCR, and the TCRdb table lists in-frame clones only, not all of them. The table lists about 110,000 clones, around nine tenths of them singletons, with approximately 1.4% in the top ten. This TCR was sampled from a woman younger than 30. The gene calls are TRBV5-1 and TRBJ2-7; D is unresolved. Material: peripheral blood mononuclear cells (PBMCs). DNA of the CDR3: TGCGCCAGCAGCCCGGCAGACCCCTACGAGCAGTACTTC. Translating it yields CASSPADPYEQYF.